The 7 T cell receptor beta chains reported below all come from one sample, sequenced in a study of molecular identifiers for immune sequencing clone quantification. Each CDR3 protein gets one entry after TCRdb re-called the PCR reads with MiXCR. The table shows 97,000 or so distinct CDR3 sequences, with 24% occurring only once. Sequenced material: naive CD8+ T cells from blood, with Jurkat cell RNA spiked in. Noted subset: FACS-sorted CD8+CD4-CCR7+CD45RA+ naive T cells. Every receptor here comes from a human donor in good health. Some libraries in this study had Jurkat cell RNA spiked in.

Ten or more counts support this clonotype. The chain has TRBV14 and TRBJ2-1; tentatively, D is TRBD1 (6 bases). The germline V gene encodes CDR1 SGHDN and CDR2 FVKESK. The V and J ends lost 4 bases and 7 bases respectively, with 14 bases between them. The CDR3 is made up of 14 amino acids. CDR3 DNA sequence: TGTGCCAGCAGCCCACCCCCAGGGGTGAATGAGCAGTTCTTC. Translated: CASSPPPGVNEQFF.

This clonotype was found a few times. This chain joins TRBV13 and TRBJ2-1; D may be TRBD2 (6 bases). The V gene lost 5 bases and the J gene lost 13 bases, with 12 bases spanning the gap. Germline V gene lookup returns CDR1 PRHDT and CDR2 FYEKMQ (reference sequence). This CDR3 has 11 residues. The CDR3 DNA reads as TGTGCCAGCAGCCTTAGCGGAGCTCAGTTCTTC. It is translated as CASSLSGAQFF.

This clonotype came up many times. V gene TRBV30 combines with J gene TRBJ2-5; tentatively, D is TRBD1 (6 bases). CDR3 length: 12 residues. The V end was cut by 5 bases, the J end by 3 bases, with 10 bases between. Per germline, CDR1 GTSNPN and CDR2 SVGIG (reference sequence). CDR3 region: CAWDRTEETQYF. The CDR3 DNA reads as TGTGCCTGGGACCGGACAGAAGAGACCCAGTACTTC.

The sample holds many counts of this clonotype. This chain uses TRBV12-3 or TRBV12-4 with TRBJ1-5; D might be TRBD1 (5 bases). The CDR3 has 13 residues. The V end was cut by 3 bases, the J end by 6 bases, with 9 bases between. The CDR3 coding sequence is TGTGCCAGCAGTTTTGGGGGGATTCAGCCCCAGCATTTT. Translation gives CASSFGGIQPQHF.

This sequence joins TRBV3-1 and TRBJ2-7; D tentatively fits TRBD1 or TRBD2 (5 bases each). Germline V gene lookup returns CDR1 LGHDT and CDR2 YNNKEL (reference sequence). This CDR3 has 16 residues. The ends were cut back, 1 base at V and 3 bases at J, with 16 bases in the middle. CDR3 nucleotides: TGTGCCAGCAGCCAAGGCCACCGGGACCTAAACTACGAGCAGTACTTC. Translated: CASSQGHRDLNYEQYF.

This sequence joins TRBV5-6 and TRBJ2-7; D perhaps matches TRBD2 (5 bases). Trimming removed 0 bases at V and 8 bases at J, with 9 bases between. The CDR3 consists of 12 residues. The V gene's germline CDR1 is SGHDT and CDR2 YYEEEE. This chain's CDR3 is CASSLGGLKQYF. The CDR3 nucleotides read TGTGCCAGCAGCTTGGGCGGGCTCAAGCAGTACTTC.

The chain joins TRBV6-1 to TRBJ1-6; D remains unclear. V lost 0 bases and J lost 3, with 9 bases in between. The germline CDR1 and CDR2 sequences are MNHNS and SASEGT. The CDR3 spans 16 residues. The CDR3 DNA reads as TGTGCCAGCAGTGAAGCGCTTCGCAGCTATAATTCACCCCTCCACTTT. It yields the protein CASSEALRSYNSPLHF.